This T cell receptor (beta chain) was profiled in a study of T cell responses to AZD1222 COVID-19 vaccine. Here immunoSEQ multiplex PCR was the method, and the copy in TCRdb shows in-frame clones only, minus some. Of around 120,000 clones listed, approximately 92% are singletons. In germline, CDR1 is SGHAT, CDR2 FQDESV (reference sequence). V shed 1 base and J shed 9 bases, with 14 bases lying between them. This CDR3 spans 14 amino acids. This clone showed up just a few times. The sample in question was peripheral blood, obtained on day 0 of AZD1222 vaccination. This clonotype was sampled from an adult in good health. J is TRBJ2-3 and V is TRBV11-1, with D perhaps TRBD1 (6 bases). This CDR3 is CASSLEGPQGTQYF. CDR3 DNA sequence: TGTGCCAGCAGCTTAGAGGGACCACAGGGCACGCAGTATTTT.